The TCR beta chain under discussion was sequenced for a study of blood T cell repertoires in COVID-19. Categorization into cohorts depended on clinical history that participants reported. Before they entered the study, exposed participants had met a COVID-19 case within 2 weeks. The CDR3 is 15 amino acids. CDR1 and CDR2 from the germline V gene are MNHEY and SVGAGI. J gave up 0 bases and V 5 bases, and 6 bases lay outside the gene matches. In the authors' methods: It was from reference gene primer amplification that nucleated cell counts were estimated. The repertoire was sequenced with immunoSEQ multiplex PCR; TCRdb's copy has only in-frame clones and lacks some. V and J calls and clone size are given by that table; D and trimming were obtained from the DNA. The data hold 230,000 or so clones, with approximately 84% observed a single time.

The chain uses TRBV6-5 and TRBJ2-7; TRBD2 aligns across 8 bases. The receptor comes from a woman aged 45-65 years who had been exposed to COVID-19. Source material: PBMCs or T cells enriched from blood (not recorded which). The CDR3 DNA sequence: TGTGCCAGCAGTCGTATCGGGACTAGCTCCTACGAGCAGTACTTC. Encoded protein: CASSRIGTSSYEQYF.